This T cell receptor beta chain emerged from a study of T cell responses to AZD1222 COVID-19 vaccine. Data came from immunoSEQ multiplex PCR; TCRdb stores just in-frame clones and leaves some out. The sample records 80,000 to 100,000 clones, 85% to 90% being singletons. This specimen consisted of peripheral blood, obtained on day 0 of MenACWY control vaccination. This clonotype was sampled from an adult in good health.

CDR3 sequence: CASSFAGQGKGAGAFF. The CDR3 nucleotides are TGTGCCAGCAGTTTTGCAGGACAGGGCAAAGGGGCTGGGGCTTTCTTT. The chain joins TRBV5-4 to TRBJ1-1; TRBD1 aligns across 8 bases. V lost 5 bases to trimming and J lost 11 bases; unmatched junction nucleotides: 20. This CDR3 comprises 16 residues. The germline V gene encodes CDR1 SGHNT and CDR2 YYREEE (reference sequence).